Shown below are 9 T cell receptor beta chains from a single sample sequenced in a study of T cells in Graves' hyperthyroidism and ophthalmopathy. RNA transcripts gave rise to amplified TCR beta CDR3 regions. The HTBI set primed first-round TCR CDR3 RT-PCR. TCRdb recomputed calls from the multiplex PCR reads with MiXCR, one row per CDR3 protein. The sample consists of fewer than 500,000 distinct CDR3 sequences, roughly 13% of them appearing once. Material: blood. These receptors all come from a man aged 30 to 39 with Graves' hyperthyroidism that later progressed to Graves' ophthalmopathy.

This clonotype was observed at least ten times. The chain combines TRBV27 with TRBJ2-7; D gene ambiguous. The length of the CDR3 is 14 residues. Trimming removed 6 bases at V and 2 bases at J, with 14 bases between. The V gene's germline CDR1 is MNHEY and CDR2 SMNVEV (reference sequence). CDR3 DNA sequence: TGTGCCAGCAGGAGGACGGTTAGACCCTACGAGCAGTACTTC. This encodes CASRRTVRPYEQYF.

CDR3 in DNA: TGTGCCAGCAGCCCCAACAGGGGGGATAACGAGCAGTACTTC. This sequence encodes CASSPNRGDNEQYF. V usage is TRBV28 and J usage is TRBJ2-7; 8 bases are a match to TRBD1. Trimming at V came to 6 bases and at J to 5 bases, leaving 9 bases not matched to a gene. Germline assignment: CDR1 MDHEN and CDR2 SYDVKM. CDR3 length equals 14 residues.

This clonotype was observed a handful of times. The rearrangement uses TRBV6-6 and TRBJ1-2; D remains unclear. With 0 bases removed from V and 1 base from J, the gap between germline ends came to 9 bases. The CDR3 totals 15 residues. The germline V gene encodes CDR1 MNHNY and CDR2 SVGAGI (reference sequence). The CDR3 region is CASSYSSVGNYGYTF. CDR3 bases: TGTGCCAGCAGTTACTCTTCAGTGGGTAACTATGGCTACACCTTC.

The chain is built from TRBV3-1 and TRBJ2-5; TRBD2 might be the D (8 bases). Germline V gives CDR1 LGHDT, CDR2 YNNKEL (reference sequence). This CDR3 has 16 amino acids. The ends were cut back, 4 bases at V and 4 bases at J, with 19 bases in the middle. The CDR3: CASSPDRRGAPETQYF. DNA of the CDR3: TGTGCCAGCAGCCCGGACAGGCGGGGGGCCCCAGAGACCCAGTACTTC.

This clonotype appeared a few times. J is TRBJ2-7 and V is TRBV18, with 7 nucleotides matching TRBD1. Germline V lookup: CDR1 KGHSH, CDR2 LQKENI. The V gene end was trimmed by 2 bases and the J gene end by 5 bases; junction bases not matched to a gene: 6. This CDR3 contains 14 residues. The CDR3 sequence: CASSPSQGINEQYF. The CDR3 bases are TGTGCCAGCTCACCATCACAGGGGATCAACGAGCAGTACTTC.

In its sample, this clonotype was seen many times. The chain combines TRBV7-9 with TRBJ1-1; D unclear. The CDR3 length is 16 residues. Germline CDR1 SEHNR, CDR2 FQNEAQ (reference sequence). V was trimmed by 6 bases and J by 1 base, leaving 18 bases between them. This CDR3 reads CASRTTVTIENTEAFF. The CDR3 bases are TGTGCCAGCAGGACCACAGTTACAATAGAGAACACTGAAGCTTTCTTT.

This clonotype was detected only a few times. The chain carries TRBV19 and TRBJ1-5, with D hard to call. The germline V gene encodes CDR1 LNHDA and CDR2 SQIVND (reference sequence). This CDR3 region has 16 residues. Trimming removed 6 bases from V and 2 bases from J, with 17 bases in between. In DNA, the CDR3 is TGTGCCAGTAGAGAAGACGCCGGCGCAGGCAATCAGCCCCAGCATTTT. It codes for CASREDAGAGNQPQHF.

This clonotype was counted many times. The chain combines TRBV12-3 or TRBV12-4 with TRBJ1-4; 7 bases are a match to TRBD1. CDR3 size: 13 residues. The ends lost 6 bases at V and 7 bases at J; junction bases unmatched: 5. This CDR3 is CASRGTEGEKLFF. DNA for the CDR3: TGTGCCAGCAGAGGGACAGAAGGTGAAAAACTGTTTTTT.

This clonotype was detected many times. The genes are TRBV5-1 and TRBJ2-5; D ambiguous. Trimming removed 3 bases at V and 3 bases at J, with 15 bases between. The CDR3 has 15 residues. CDR1 and CDR2 from the germline V gene are SGHRS and YFSETQ. The CDR3 spells CASSSISGIKETQYF. The CDR3 nucleotides are TGCGCCAGCAGCTCGATATCCGGAATTAAAGAGACCCAGTACTTC.